The 8 T cell receptor beta chains below all came from one sample that was sequenced in a study of blood T cell repertoires in COVID-19. Generated by immunoSEQ multiplex PCR, the TCRdb table keeps only in-frame clones and is missing some. This table holds 250,000 to 350,000 clones, around nine tenths found once. Sequencing was done on a sample of peripheral blood. These receptors were obtained from a man aged 30 to 39 with acute or convalescent COVID-19.

The CDR3 DNA reads TGTGCCAGCAGAAAAGGGACACGAGTCTCTGGAAACACCATATATTTT. The encoded protein is CASRKGTRVSGNTIYF. J is TRBJ1-3 and V is TRBV7-2; TRBD1 might be the D (6 bases). Trimming cost V 6 bases and J 0 bases, with 15 bases left between them. The CDR3 covers 16 residues. Germline CDR1 and CDR2: SGHTA and FQGNSA.

V usage is TRBV19 and J usage is TRBJ2-2; 9 bases agree with TRBD1. Germline lookup yields CDR1 LNHDA and CDR2 SQIVND (reference sequence). The CDR3 extends over 18 amino acids. The V and J ends lost 3 bases and 6 bases, in that order; junction bases with no gene match: 14. CDR3 protein: CASSISSLGQGHSGELFF. CDR3 coding DNA: TGTGCCAGTAGTATCTCTTCGTTGGGACAGGGCCATTCCGGGGAGCTGTTTTTT.

The chain is built from TRBV28 and TRBJ2-5, with a weak D call TRBD2 (5 bases). The V and J ends lost 5 bases and 2 bases respectively, with 9 bases between them. In germline, CDR1 is MDHEN, CDR2 SYDVKM. The CDR3 covers 13 residues. The CDR3 sequence: CASSRTAQETQYF. CDR3 sequence (DNA): TGTGCCAGCAGTAGGACTGCACAAGAGACCCAGTACTTC.

V and J are TRBV18 and TRBJ1-6; D is unclear. CDR1 and CDR2 from the germline V gene are KGHSH and LQKENI. V lost 3 bases, J lost 9 bases, and 18 bases lay in between. The CDR3 runs 16 residues. The CDR3 loop reads CASSPQEAFNGSPLHF. DNA for the CDR3: TGTGCCAGCTCACCTCAAGAAGCTTTTAACGGTTCACCCCTCCACTTT.

This chain joins TRBV19 and TRBJ1-4; TRBD1 is a possible D gene (5 bases). V was shortened by 0 bases and J by 10 bases, with 15 bases between the two germline ends. From germline, CDR1 is LNHDA and CDR2 SQIVND (reference sequence). The CDR3 consists of 15 residues. The CDR3 protein is CASSIDPRRGGKLFF. CDR3 DNA: TGTGCCAGTAGTATAGACCCCCGGAGGGGCGGAAAACTGTTTTTT.

The chain carries TRBV3-1 (or the pseudogene TRBV3-2) and TRBJ2-2; D may be TRBD1 (5 bases). Germline CDR1 and CDR2: LGHDT and YNNKEL (reference sequence). The V and J ends lost 0 bases and 5 bases respectively, with 10 bases between them. The CDR3 contains 15 residues. The CDR3 region has the DNA TGTGCCAGCAGCCAAGACAGGGTACCTACCGGGGAGCTGTTTTTT. Amino acids: CASSQDRVPTGELFF.

The chain is built from TRBV3-1 (or the pseudogene TRBV3-2) and TRBJ1-5, with unresolved D. The CDR3 runs to 13 residues. Trimming removed 4 bases at V and 3 bases at J, with 7 bases between. The germline V gene has CDR1 LGHDT and CDR2 YNNKEL (reference sequence). The CDR3 DNA reads as TGTGCCAGCAGCCCCGGTAACAATCAGCCCCAGCATTTT. It specifies CASSPGNNQPQHF.

The chain couples TRBV28 to TRBJ1-4; D is possibly TRBD1 (5 bases). The CDR3 extends over 17 amino acids. Trimming removed 5 bases at V and 0 bases at J, with 16 bases between. CDR1 is MDHEN and CDR2 is SYDVKM in the germline V gene. For the CDR3, the DNA is TGTGCCAGCAGTAGGGTAGTCAGGGCCCCAACTAATGAAAAACTGTTTTTT. Translated, it gives CASSRVVRAPTNEKLFF.